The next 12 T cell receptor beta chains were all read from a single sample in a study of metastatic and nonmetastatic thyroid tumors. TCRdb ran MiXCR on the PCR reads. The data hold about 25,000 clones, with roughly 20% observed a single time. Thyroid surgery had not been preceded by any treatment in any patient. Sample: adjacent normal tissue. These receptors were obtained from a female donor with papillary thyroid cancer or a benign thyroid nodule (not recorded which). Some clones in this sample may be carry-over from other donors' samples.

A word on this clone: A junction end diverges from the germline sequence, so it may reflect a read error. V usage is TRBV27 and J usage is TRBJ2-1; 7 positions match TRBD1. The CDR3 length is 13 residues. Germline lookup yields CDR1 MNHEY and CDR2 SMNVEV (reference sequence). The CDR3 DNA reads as TGTGCCAGCAGATTGGGACAGCACGATGAGCGGTTCTTC. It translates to CASRLGQHDERFF.

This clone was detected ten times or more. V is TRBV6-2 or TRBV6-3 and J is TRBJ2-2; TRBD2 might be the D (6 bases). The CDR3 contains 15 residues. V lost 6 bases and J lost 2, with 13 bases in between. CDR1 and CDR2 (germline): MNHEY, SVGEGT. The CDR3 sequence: CASRTLAFNTGELFF. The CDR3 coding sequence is TGTGCCAGCAGAACCCTAGCGTTTAACACCGGGGAGCTGTTTTTT.

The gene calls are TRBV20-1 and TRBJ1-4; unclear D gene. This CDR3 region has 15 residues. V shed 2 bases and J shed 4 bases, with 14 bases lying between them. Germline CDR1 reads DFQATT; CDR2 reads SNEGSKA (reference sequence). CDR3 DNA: TGCAGTGCTAGACATAAGTGGACTGGTAATGAAAAACTGTTTTTT. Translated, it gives CSARHKWTGNEKLFF.

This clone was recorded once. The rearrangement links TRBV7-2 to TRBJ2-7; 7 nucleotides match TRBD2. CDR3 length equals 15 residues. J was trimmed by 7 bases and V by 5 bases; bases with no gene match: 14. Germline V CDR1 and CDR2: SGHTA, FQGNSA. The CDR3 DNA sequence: TGTGCCAGCAGCCTCTGTACTAGCGTCAGTGTTGAGCAGTACTTC. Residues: CASSLCTSVSVEQYF.

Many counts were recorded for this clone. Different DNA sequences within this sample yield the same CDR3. The CDR3 DNA sequence: TGTGCCAGTAGGTTACAGGGGGCAGGCACTGAAGCTTTCTTT. Protein product: CASRLQGAGTEAFF. The V call is TRBV19, the J call TRBJ1-1; 9 bases map to TRBD1. J lost 4 bases, V lost 6 bases, and 6 bases had no gene match. The CDR3 extends over 14 amino acids. Germline CDR1 is LNHDA and CDR2 is SQIVND (reference sequence).

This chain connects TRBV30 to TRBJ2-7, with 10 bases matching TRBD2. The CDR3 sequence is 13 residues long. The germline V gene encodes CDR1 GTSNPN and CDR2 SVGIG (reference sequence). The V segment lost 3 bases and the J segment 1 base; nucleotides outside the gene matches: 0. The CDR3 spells CAWRLAGSYEQYF. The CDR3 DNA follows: TGTGCCTGGAGACTAGCGGGATCCTACGAGCAGTACTTC.

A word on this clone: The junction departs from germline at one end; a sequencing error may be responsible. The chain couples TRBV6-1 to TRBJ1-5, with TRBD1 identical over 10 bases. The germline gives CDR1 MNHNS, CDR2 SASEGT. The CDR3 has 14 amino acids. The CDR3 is CARSGTGANLPQHF. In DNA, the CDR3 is TGTGCCAGGAGCGGGACAGGGGCTAATCTGCCCCAGCATTTT.

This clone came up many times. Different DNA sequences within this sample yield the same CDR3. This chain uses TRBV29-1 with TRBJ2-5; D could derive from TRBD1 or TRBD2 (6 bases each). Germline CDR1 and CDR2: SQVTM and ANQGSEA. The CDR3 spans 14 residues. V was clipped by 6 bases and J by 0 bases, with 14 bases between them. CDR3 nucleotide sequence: TGCAGCGTCCCTCGCGGGACAAACCAAGAGACCCAGTACTTC. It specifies CSVPRGTNQETQYF.

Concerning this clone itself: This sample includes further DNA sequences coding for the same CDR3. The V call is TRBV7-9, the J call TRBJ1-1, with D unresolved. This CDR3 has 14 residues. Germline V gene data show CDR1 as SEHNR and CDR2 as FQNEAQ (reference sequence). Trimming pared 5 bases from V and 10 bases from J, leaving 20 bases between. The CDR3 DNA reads TGTGCCAGCAGCCTAGACCTGGAACAGTTAGGAGCTTTCTTT. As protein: CASSLDLEQLGAFF. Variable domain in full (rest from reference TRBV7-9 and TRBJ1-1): DTGVSQNPRHKITKRGQNVTFRCDPISEHNRLYWYRQTLGQGPEFLTYFQNEAQLEKSRLLSDRFSAERPKGSFSTLEIQRTEQGDSAMYLCASSLDLEQLGAFFGQGTRLTVV.

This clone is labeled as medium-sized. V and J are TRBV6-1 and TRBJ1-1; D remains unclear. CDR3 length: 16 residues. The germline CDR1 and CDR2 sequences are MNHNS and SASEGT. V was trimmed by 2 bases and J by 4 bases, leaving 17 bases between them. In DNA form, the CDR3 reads TGTGCCAGCAGTGAATTCAAGGTTAAGGCCCGCACTGAAGCTTTCTTT. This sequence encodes CASSEFKVKARTEAFF.

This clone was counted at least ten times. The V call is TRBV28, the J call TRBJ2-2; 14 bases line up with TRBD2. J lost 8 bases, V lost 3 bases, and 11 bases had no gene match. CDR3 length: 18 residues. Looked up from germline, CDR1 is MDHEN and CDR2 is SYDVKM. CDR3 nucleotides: TGTGCCAGCAGTTTTACCTCGGGACTAGCGGGAGTTCTAGGGGAGCTGTTTTTT. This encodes CASSFTSGLAGVLGELFF. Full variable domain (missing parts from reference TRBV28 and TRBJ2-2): DVKVTQSSRYLVKRTGEKVFLECVQDMDHENMFWYRQDPGLGLRLIYFSYDVKMKEKGDIPEGYSVSREKKERFSLILESASTNQTSMYLCASSFTSGLAGVLGELFFGEGSRLTVL.

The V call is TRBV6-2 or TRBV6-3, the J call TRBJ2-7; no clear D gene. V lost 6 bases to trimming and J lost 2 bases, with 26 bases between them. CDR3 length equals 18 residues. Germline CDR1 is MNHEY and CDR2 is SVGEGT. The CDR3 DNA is TGTGCCAGCAGCCCTACTTCTAGGGCCCCACCTCAACCCTACGAGCAGTACTTC. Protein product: CASSPTSRAPPQPYEQYF.